This TCR beta chain was sequenced in a study of patients and donors after allogeneic stem cell transplantation. TCRdb re-called the RT-PCR reads through MiXCR, storing one row per CDR3 protein. The data show roughly 880,000 distinct CDR3 sequences, roughly 17% seen once. The V gene lost 10 bases and the J gene lost 2 bases, with 13 bases spanning the gap. The CDR3 sequence is 13 residues long. Germline CDR1 is ENHRY and CDR2 is SYGVKD. This clonotype was detected many times. This receptor was taken from a human donor who was either an allogeneic HSCT recipient or a stem cell or donor lymphocyte infusion donor (not recorded which). It is not recorded whose cells these are; they may come from a transplant donor. Material: blood, either unsorted or a sorted T cell fraction (not recorded which). The rearrangement uses TRBV10-3 and TRBJ2-3, with a weak D call TRBD1 (5 bases). Here the CDR3 DNA reads TGTGCCACGCGACAGTTAGACACAGATACGCAGTATTTT. It encodes CATRQLDTDTQYF.